This T cell receptor (beta chain) was captured in a study of T cells in Graves' hyperthyroidism and ophthalmopathy. There were TCR beta CDR3 regions amplified from RNA transcripts. Using the HTBI primer set, a first-round RT-PCR was run on the TCR CDR3. MiXCR was run by TCRdb on the multiplex PCR reads, yielding one entry per CDR3 protein. The sample yields 250,000 or so distinct CDR3 sequences, less than 15% seen once. The CDR3 totals 15 residues. V dropped 6 bases and J dropped 2 bases, with 17 bases sitting between them. CDR1 and CDR2 from the germline V gene are SEHNR and FQNEAQ (reference sequence). This clonotype was found many times.

The TCR sequence derives from a woman between 40 and 50 years old with Graves' hyperthyroidism that later progressed to Graves' ophthalmopathy. V and J are TRBV7-9 and TRBJ2-7; TRBD1 is a possible D gene (6 bases). The sample consisted of blood. Here the CDR3 DNA reads TGTGCCAGCAGTCAGGGGTACGGCAGAACCTACGAGCAGTACTTC. Protein product: CASSQGYGRTYEQYF.